The clone carrying this T cell receptor beta chain was seen only a few times. Just one base apart from a much larger clone, this may be a read error. CDR3 regions were amplified by Arm-PCR using iRepertoire HTBI primers to build TCR beta libraries. TCRdb used MiXCR to reprocess the multiplex PCR reads, holding one entry per CDR3 protein. This table holds a few hundred thousand distinct CDR3 sequences, 12% found once. This record comes from a study of regulatory T cells in long-lasting Graves disease. Regarding time point: newly diagnosed GD, antithyroid drugs for less than 3 months. The TCR library was made from RNA that had been extracted from PBMCs in TRIzol. The CDR3 extends over 16 amino acids. CDR1 is LNHDA and CDR2 is SQIVND in the germline V gene (reference sequence). These data were also reused for a study on T cells in Graves' hyperthyroidism and ophthalmopathy. That investigation notes: In making diagnoses, clinical symptoms, serum thyroxine and TRAb, thyroid ultrasound and orbital computed tomography were all used. Using the HTBI primer set, a first-round RT-PCR was run on the TCR CDR3. Blood also carried most thyroid clonotypes expanded above 0.001.

The rearrangement uses TRBV19 and TRBJ1-1, with D hard to call. This TCR was recovered from a woman younger than 30 with Graves disease. The sequences come from peripheral blood mononuclear cells (PBMCs), collected at new diagnosis, from a patient treated with antithyroid drugs. The CDR3 DNA follows: TGTACCAGTATCGGTTACAGCCTGACCATGAACACTGAAGCTTTCTTT. Its protein product is CTSIGYSLTMNTEAFF.